A single sample gave rise to the 14 T cell receptor beta chains below, sequenced in a study of spatial heterogeneity in lung cancer. TCRdb ran MiXCR on the 5' RACE reads and lists one entry per CDR3 protein. This table has thousands of distinct CDR3 sequences, around 9.4% appearing once. Time point specified: sample taken at primary tumor resection. Sequences were derived from normal lung tissue next to the tumor, sampled at surgery. These receptors originate from a female donor with early-stage non-small cell lung cancer.

This clonotype ranks as medium-sized. The gene calls are TRBV7-2 and TRBJ1-5; D is possibly TRBD1 (5 bases). Trimming cost V 4 bases and J 1 base, with 8 bases left between them. Germline CDR1 SGHTA, CDR2 FQGNSA. The CDR3 is 14 residues long. The CDR3 nucleotides read TGTGCCAGCAGCTCGGGGGGGAGCAATCAGCCCCAGCATTTT. It is translated as CASSSGGSNQPQHF.

This chain links TRBV6-5 with TRBJ1-2; D is ambiguous. Trimming took off 2 bases at V and 8 bases at J, with 6 bases between the two ends. The CDR3 has 11 residues. The V gene's germline CDR1 is MNHEY and CDR2 SVGAGI. The DNA of the CDR3 is TGTGCCAGCAGTTACAGAGGGGGCTACACCTTC. Translating gives CASSYRGGYTF.

The chain has TRBV30 and TRBJ2-7; D unresolved. Trimming shortened V by 3 bases and J by 2 bases, and 20 bases separated the two germline ends. Germline CDR1 and CDR2: GTSNPN and SVGIG (reference sequence). The CDR3 has 16 residues. CDR3 protein: CAWRAPGPLGPYEQYF. The CDR3 DNA reads TGTGCCTGGAGAGCCCCTGGGCCCCTAGGTCCCTACGAGCAGTACTTC.

This clonotype rates as medium-sized. J is TRBJ1-4 and V is TRBV6-5; weak D call: TRBD1 (5 bases). CDR1 and CDR2 from the germline V gene are MNHEY and SVGAGI. CDR3 length: 16 amino acids. V was shortened by 0 bases and J by 1 base, with 9 bases between the two germline ends. CDR3 in DNA: TGTGCCAGCAGTTACTCCGGGGCTCAAACTAATGAAAAACTGTTTTTT. This gives the protein CASSYSGAQTNEKLFF.

By sample fraction, this clonotype is medium-sized. V is TRBV11-1 and J is TRBJ2-1; D remains unclear. This CDR3 is 14 amino acids long. CDR1 is SGHAT and CDR2 is FQDESV in the germline V gene (reference sequence). Trimming took 1 base from V and 4 from J, leaving 8 bases between them. The CDR3 bases are TGTGCCAGCAGCTTAGGACTGACATACAATGAGCAGTTCTTC. It codes for CASSLGLTYNEQFF.

Relative to its sample, this clonotype is medium-sized. The chain has TRBV5-1 and TRBJ2-1; 9 bases fit TRBD2. The CDR3 covers 15 residues. In germline, CDR1 is SGHRS, CDR2 YFSETQ. The V and J ends lost 0 bases and 5 bases, in that order; junction bases with no gene match: 3. CDR3 nucleotides: TGCGCCAGCAGCTTGGCGCGGGGGGGGAACAATGAGCAGTTCTTC. It is translated as CASSLARGGNNEQFF.

In its sample, this clonotype ranks as medium-sized. The CDR3 bases are TGCGCCAGCAGCGACGGGACAGGAGGTGAGCAGTACTTC. Translating it yields CASSDGTGGEQYF. V is TRBV5-1 and J is TRBJ2-7, with TRBD1 identical over 8 bases. This CDR3 comprises 13 residues. With V trimmed by 4 bases and J by 7 bases, 7 bases remained unmatched. Germline V lookup: CDR1 SGHRS, CDR2 YFSETQ.

By share, this clonotype counts as medium-sized (0.01 to 0.1%). The chain joins TRBV30 to TRBJ1-4; tentatively, D is TRBD1 (5 bases). The V gene's germline CDR1 is GTSNPN and CDR2 SVGIG (reference sequence). There are 12 residues in the CDR3. Trimming stripped 3 bases from V and 8 bases from J, with 10 bases between. CDR3 residues: CAWSPGWEKLFF. The CDR3 coding sequence is TGTGCCTGGAGCCCAGGGTGGGAAAAACTGTTTTTT.

This clonotype was seen many times. The chain combines TRBV27 with TRBJ2-3, with 14 nucleotides matching TRBD2. The trim removed 6 bases at V and 6 bases at J, leaving 11 bases unmatched. The CDR3 sequence is 17 residues long. The germline CDR1 and CDR2 sequences are MNHEY and SMNVEV (reference sequence). The CDR3 DNA sequence: TGTGCCAGCAGCCCGCGAGGGACTAGCGGGGGTTTTGATACGCAGTATTTT. Its translation: CASSPRGTSGGFDTQYF.

This clonotype is medium-sized in the sample. This chain links TRBV10-3 with TRBJ2-7; D gene ambiguous. The CDR3 loop spans 14 amino acids. The germline gives CDR1 ENHRY, CDR2 SYGVKD. V lost 0 bases to trimming and J lost 5 bases, with 11 bases between them. The CDR3 region is CAISESGKRHEQYF. In DNA, the CDR3 is TGTGCCATCAGTGAGTCTGGAAAGCGCCACGAGCAGTACTTC.

This clonotype was counted at least ten times. The chain carries TRBV7-9 and TRBJ2-7; tentatively, D is TRBD2 (6 bases). Trimming shortened V by 5 bases and J by 5 bases, and 10 bases separated the two germline ends. In germline, CDR1 is SEHNR, CDR2 FQNEAQ (reference sequence). The CDR3 covers 12 residues. The DNA of the CDR3 is TGTGCCAGCAGCATCGGACTAAACGAGCAGTACTTC. It codes for CASSIGLNEQYF.

This clonotype is judged medium-sized. This chain links TRBV18 with TRBJ2-5; TRBD2 might be the D (6 bases). This CDR3 spans 14 amino acids. Between the trimmed V and J ends, which lost 2 bases and 5 bases, there was a span of 12 bases. Germline CDR1 is KGHSH and CDR2 is LQKENI. The CDR3 coding sequence is TGTGCCAGCTCACCAAGAGTGGAGGGGGAGACCCAGTACTTC. Translating it yields CASSPRVEGETQYF.

This clonotype is medium-sized by share. This rearrangement joins TRBV4-3 to TRBJ2-3, with unresolved D. The germline CDR1 and CDR2 sequences are LGHNA and YSLEER. Trimming pared 0 bases from V and 6 bases from J, leaving 7 bases between. The CDR3 extends over 13 amino acids. This CDR3 reads CASSQERADTQYF. The CDR3 region has the DNA TGCGCCAGCAGCCAAGAAAGGGCCGATACGCAGTATTTT.

As regards this clonotype: A junction boundary mismatches the germline segment, possibly from a read error. The chain recombines TRBV6-1 with TRBJ2-1; the D call may be TRBD1 or TRBD2 (5 bases each). The CDR3 is 14 residues long. Germline V gene data show CDR1 as MNHNS and CDR2 as SASEGT. The DNA for the CDR3 is TGTGCCAGCAGCGAAGTGATGGGGACGGATGAGCAGTTCTTC. Its protein is CASSEVMGTDEQFF.